Listed below are T cell receptor beta chains from one sample, sequenced in a study of cytomegalovirus exposure and HLA in healthy donors. TCRdb keeps only in-frame clones here, not all; method: immunoSEQ multiplex PCR. The profile shows tens of thousands of clones, about 74% of them singletons. Sequences were obtained from PBMCs. Receptor source: a man aged 25-45 years in good health and CMV-seronegative. The conserved cysteine and the conserved F or W are not part of the CDR3 here. The D gene is left open where the match is weak.

D gene,J gene,V gene,CDR3 protein
TRBD1,.,TRBV7-9,ASSSPATGGFISYEQY
.,TRBJ1-4,TRBV7-9,ASSFGGGPEKLF
TRBD2,TRBJ2-5,TRBV10-3,AISESGWEAGQETQY
TRBD1,TRBJ1-4,TRBV18,ASSTRTGDEKLF
.,TRBJ2-3,TRBV5-8,ASSLASTDTQY
TRBD1,TRBJ2-7,TRBV5-6,ASRKTGESYEQY
TRBD1,TRBJ1-5,TRBV6-1,ASRVGGTGAQPQH
.,TRBJ1-4,TRBV29-1,SVVGQGHEKLF
TRBD2,TRBJ2-7,TRBV6-5,ASSYGTSGSYEQY
.,TRBJ2-1,TRBV14,ASSQDLGRGVPYNEQF
.,TRBJ1-1,TRBV28,ASSLSVKNTEAF
TRBD1,TRBJ1-2,TRBV4-1,ASSQSATSTGRGGYT
.,TRBJ1-3,TRBV18,ASSPIGGPFSGNTIY
.,TRBJ2-1,TRBV5-8,ASSSPGSRNEQF
.,TRBJ2-1,TRBV12-5,ASSSGPGLKEQF
.,TRBJ1-1,TRBV27,ASSPPGRNTEAF
TRBD2,TRBJ2-1,TRBV19,ASSYSGGTYNEQF
.,TRBJ1-1,TRBV7-9,ASSLVQGAYTEAF
TRBD1,TRBJ2-1,TRBV27,ASSPWTGNNEQF
.,TRBJ2-4,TRBV2,ASSEMGDIQY
TRBD2,TRBJ2-2,TRBV5-1,ASSLAVAGVTGELF
TRBD1,TRBJ1-1,TRBV5-1,ASSLEGQNQAF
TRBD2,TRBJ2-1,TRBV10-2,ASSLDGLAGVSEQF
TRBD2,TRBJ2-3,TRBV7-9,ASSPGTSGIDTQY
.,TRBJ2-1,TRBV29-1,SGYGGASSEQF
TRBD1,TRBJ1-2,TRBV4-2,ASSQGQGGPINYGYT
.,TRBJ2-3,TRBV6-5,ASSYNGNTDTQY
TRBD1,TRBJ2-5,TRBV18,ASSPQGTGQETQY
TRBD1,TRBJ1-1,TRBV6-6,ASSYPGQGATEAF
TRBD1,TRBJ2-1,TRBV25-1,ASSEYPAGTGSRDEQF
.,TRBJ1-5,TRBV19,ASSTFGRLIQPQH
.,TRBJ2-5,TRBV5-1,ASSLQGEVETQY
.,TRBJ1-1,TRBV27,ASSPQVGNTEAF
.,TRBJ1-2,TRBV10-3,ATERVNGDGYT
.,TRBJ2-3,TRBV7-8,ASRRGLSTSTDTQY